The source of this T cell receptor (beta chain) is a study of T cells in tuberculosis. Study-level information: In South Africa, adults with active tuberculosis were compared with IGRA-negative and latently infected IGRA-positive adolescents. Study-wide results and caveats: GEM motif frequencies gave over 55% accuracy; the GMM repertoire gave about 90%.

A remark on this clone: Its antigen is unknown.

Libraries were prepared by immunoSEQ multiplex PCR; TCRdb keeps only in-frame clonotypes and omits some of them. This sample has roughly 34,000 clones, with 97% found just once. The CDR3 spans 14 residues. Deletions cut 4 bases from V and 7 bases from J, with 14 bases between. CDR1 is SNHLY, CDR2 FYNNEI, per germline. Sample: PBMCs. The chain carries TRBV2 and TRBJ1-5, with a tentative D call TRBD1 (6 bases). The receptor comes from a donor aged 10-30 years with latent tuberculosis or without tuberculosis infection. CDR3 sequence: CASSAGQTGQPQHF. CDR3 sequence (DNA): TGTGCCAGCAGTGCTGGACAGACTGGACAGCCCCAGCATTTT.